This is a list of T cell receptor beta chains from one sample in a study of T cell responses to AZD1222 COVID-19 vaccine. TCRdb keeps only in-frame clones here, not all; method: immunoSEQ multiplex PCR. The repertoire holds under 200,000 clones, with approximately 91% as singletons. The specimen was peripheral blood, collected on day 0 of AZD1222 vaccination. The receptors originated from an adult in good health. CDR3s include the opening cysteine and the closing phenylalanine or tryptophan. The order of the fields is CDR3 DNA, CDR3 protein, clone size, J gene, D gene, V gene. D genes are given only for firm matches. Clone size, where shown, is once, few, many, or a class for clones that have expanded.

cdr3_nt: TGTGCCAGTAGTATAGTGGGTCCCAATGAGCAGTTCTTC; cdr3_aa: CASSIVGPNEQFF; clone_size: -; j_call: TRBJ2-1; d_call: -; v_call: TRBV19
cdr3_nt: TGTGCCAGCAGCCCGTTGACAGGAGCCCCACTCTACGAGCAGTACTTC; cdr3_aa: CASSPLTGAPLYEQYF; clone_size: -; j_call: TRBJ2-7; d_call: -; v_call: TRBV7-9
cdr3_nt: TGTGCCAGCAGTGAACGGGGGGGGCCCCCTATTAACACTGAAGCTTTCTTT; cdr3_aa: CASSERGGPPINTEAFF; clone_size: -; j_call: TRBJ1-1; d_call: -; v_call: TRBV6-1
cdr3_nt: TGTGCCAGCAGCGTAGGGGCAGGGTCTAATGAAAAACTGTTTTTT; cdr3_aa: CASSVGAGSNEKLFF; clone_size: -; j_call: TRBJ1-4; d_call: -; v_call: TRBV9
cdr3_nt: TGTGCCAGCTCTTTCGCCGGGACTAGCGGCTCCTACGAGCAGTACTTC; cdr3_aa: CASSFAGTSGSYEQYF; clone_size: -; j_call: TRBJ2-7; d_call: TRBD2; v_call: TRBV7-6
cdr3_nt: TGTGCCAGCAGCTCATTCAGGCGGAAGACCTACGAGCAGTACTTC; cdr3_aa: CASSSFRRKTYEQYF; clone_size: -; j_call: TRBJ2-7; d_call: -; v_call: TRBV3-1/TRBV3-2
cdr3_nt: TGTGCCAGCAGTGAGAGTGAACTCTTGTATAGCAATCAGCCCCAGCATTTT; cdr3_aa: CASSESELLYSNQPQHF; clone_size: -; j_call: TRBJ1-5; d_call: -; v_call: TRBV2
cdr3_nt: TGTGCCAGCGGACCGACAGGGGGGTTAAATCAGCCCCAGCATTTT; cdr3_aa: CASGPTGGLNQPQHF; clone_size: -; j_call: TRBJ1-5; d_call: TRBD1; v_call: TRBV6-5
cdr3_nt: TGCAGTGCTAGTAACCTCCGGGACAGAGCCAATCAGCCCCAGCATTTT; cdr3_aa: CSASNLRDRANQPQHF; clone_size: -; j_call: TRBJ1-5; d_call: TRBD1; v_call: TRBV20-1
cdr3_nt: TGTGCTAGTGGTTTGGACAGGGGGCTTTTTGGAAACACCATATATTTT; cdr3_aa: CASGLDRGLFGNTIYF; clone_size: -; j_call: TRBJ1-3; d_call: TRBD1; v_call: TRBV12-5
cdr3_nt: TGTGCCAGCTCACCAAAGATCGGGGGAGGGGAGCAGTACTTC; cdr3_aa: CASSPKIGGGEQYF; clone_size: -; j_call: TRBJ2-7; d_call: TRBD2; v_call: TRBV18
cdr3_nt: TGTGCCAGCAGCGTAGGGGGAGATAGCAATCAGCCCCAGCATTTT; cdr3_aa: CASSVGGDSNQPQHF; clone_size: once; j_call: TRBJ1-5; d_call: -; v_call: TRBV9
cdr3_nt: TGTGCCAGCAGTTCGGGACAGGGGGACACTGAAGCTTTCTTT; cdr3_aa: CASSSGQGDTEAFF; clone_size: -; j_call: TRBJ1-1; d_call: TRBD1; v_call: TRBV27
cdr3_nt: TGTGCCAGCTCACCTGGACAGGGGATATTCCAGCCCCAGCATTTT; cdr3_aa: CASSPGQGIFQPQHF; clone_size: -; j_call: TRBJ1-5; d_call: TRBD1; v_call: TRBV18
cdr3_nt: TGTGCCTGGAAACTTAGCGGGAGGGCCGGAGAGACCCAGTACTTC; cdr3_aa: CAWKLSGRAGETQYF; clone_size: -; j_call: TRBJ2-5; d_call: TRBD2; v_call: TRBV30
cdr3_nt: TGTGCCAGCAGCTTAGAAGGGCTCACAGATACGCAGTATTTT; cdr3_aa: CASSLEGLTDTQYF; clone_size: few; j_call: TRBJ2-3; d_call: -; v_call: TRBV11-2
cdr3_nt: TGCGCCAGCAGCTTGGCGGGGCAGAACTCTGGCTACACCTTC; cdr3_aa: CASSLAGQNSGYTF; clone_size: once; j_call: TRBJ1-2; d_call: -; v_call: TRBV5-1
cdr3_nt: TGCGCCAGCAGCCCCACAGGGGCGAACACCGGGGAGCTGTTTTTT; cdr3_aa: CASSPTGANTGELFF; clone_size: -; j_call: TRBJ2-2; d_call: TRBD1; v_call: TRBV5-1
cdr3_nt: TGTGCCTGGAACCAGGACCAGCTCTACAATGAGCAGTTCTTC; cdr3_aa: CAWNQDQLYNEQFF; clone_size: -; j_call: TRBJ2-1; d_call: -; v_call: TRBV30
cdr3_nt: TGTGCCAGCAGCTCGGGACTCGGCTATGGCTACACCTTC; cdr3_aa: CASSSGLGYGYTF; clone_size: -; j_call: TRBJ1-2; d_call: -; v_call: TRBV11-2
cdr3_nt: TGTGCCAGCAGTTTATCCCCTAGCGCCGAGCAGTACTTC; cdr3_aa: CASSLSPSAEQYF; clone_size: -; j_call: TRBJ2-7; d_call: -; v_call: TRBV27
cdr3_nt: TGTGCCAGCAGTGACTCGACTAGCGGGAGCACAGATACGCAGTATTTT; cdr3_aa: CASSDSTSGSTDTQYF; clone_size: few; j_call: TRBJ2-3; d_call: TRBD2; v_call: TRBV6-4
cdr3_nt: TGTGCCAGCAGCGCGGACGGCTCGAACACCGGGGAGCTGTTTTTT; cdr3_aa: CASSADGSNTGELFF; clone_size: -; j_call: TRBJ2-2; d_call: -; v_call: TRBV2
cdr3_nt: TGTGCCAGCAGCTTAGAGGGAGGGAGAAGTGCCTACGAGCAGTACTTC; cdr3_aa: CASSLEGGRSAYEQYF; clone_size: -; j_call: TRBJ2-7; d_call: TRBD2; v_call: TRBV7-2
cdr3_nt: TGTGCCACTGGGGGACAACCTGTTTATGAAAAACTGTTTTTT; cdr3_aa: CATGGQPVYEKLFF; clone_size: -; j_call: TRBJ1-4; d_call: -; v_call: TRBV19
cdr3_nt: TGTGCCAGTAGTAACGCGGGGACGAATGAGCAGTTCTTC; cdr3_aa: CASSNAGTNEQFF; clone_size: -; j_call: TRBJ2-1; d_call: -; v_call: TRBV19
cdr3_nt: TGTGCCACCGGGGCTATCTCTGGAAACACCATATATTTT; cdr3_aa: CATGAISGNTIYF; clone_size: once; j_call: TRBJ1-3; d_call: -; v_call: TRBV19
cdr3_nt: TGCGCCAGCAGCCCCGGGGCGGGCCCCACAGATACGCAGTATTTT; cdr3_aa: CASSPGAGPTDTQYF; clone_size: -; j_call: TRBJ2-3; d_call: -; v_call: TRBV5-1
cdr3_nt: TGTGCCAGCAGTTGGTCAGCCAATCAGCCCCAGCATTTT; cdr3_aa: CASSWSANQPQHF; clone_size: -; j_call: TRBJ1-5; d_call: -; v_call: TRBV27
cdr3_nt: TGTGCCAGCAGTGCGGGTCAGGGCAGCTATGGCTACACCTTC; cdr3_aa: CASSAGQGSYGYTF; clone_size: once; j_call: TRBJ1-2; d_call: -; v_call: TRBV2